Below are 11 T cell receptor beta chains sequenced from a single sample in a study of T-cell reconstitution after alpha-beta-depleted transplantation in children. Preparation of the TCRbeta library was carried out with unique molecular identifiers. TCRdb processed the PCR reads anew with MiXCR; each CDR3 protein has one entry. The data hold 180,000 or so distinct CDR3 sequences, with around 5.9% observed a single time. Sequencing was performed on PBMCs, taken before TCRalphabeta/CD19-depleted stem cell transplant. Every receptor here comes from a girl under three years old with combined immunodeficiency, due to receive a stem cell transplant.

This clonotype was observed at least ten times. V usage is TRBV5-1 and J usage is TRBJ1-1, with a possible D match to TRBD1 (5 bases). V lost 5 bases and J 6 bases, leaving 14 bases between the germline ends. Looked up from germline, CDR1 is SGHRS and CDR2 is YFSETQ. The CDR3 is 13 amino acids. The CDR3 bases are TGCGCCAGCAGACACTCGGGGACCGCTGAAGCTTTCTTT. This encodes CASRHSGTAEAFF.

This clonotype was detected ten times or more. The chain uses TRBV7-2 and TRBJ2-7; 8 positions match TRBD2. This CDR3 is built from 14 residues. V shed 2 bases and J 2 bases; nucleotides not matched to a gene: 2. Germline V gene lookup returns CDR1 SGHTA and CDR2 FQGNSA. The CDR3 bases are TGTGCCAGCAGCTTATCCGGGAGGGCCTACGAGCAGTACTTC. As protein: CASSLSGRAYEQYF.

This clonotype was detected ten times or more. This chain connects TRBV9 to TRBJ2-1, with 12 bases lining up with TRBD2. V gave up 3 bases and J gave up 8 bases; unmatched junction bases: 6. Germline V CDR1 and CDR2: SGDLS, YYNGEE. CDR3 length equals 15 residues. The CDR3 DNA reads as TGTGCCAGCAGCGCTAGCGGGGGGGCCGTGTATGAGCAGTTCTTC. Its translation is CASSASGGAVYEQFF.

On this clonotype: A much bigger clone sits one base away, suggesting this may be a read error. V gene TRBV20-1 combines with J gene TRBJ2-7; 7 bases are a match to TRBD1. CDR3 length: 13 amino acids. Germline values: CDR1 DFQATT, CDR2 SNEGSKA (reference sequence). The CDR3 coding sequence is TGCTGTGCTCCCCGGACAGGATCCTACGAGCAGTACTTC. Its translation is CCAPRTGSYEQYF.

This clonotype was found many times. The V and J genes are TRBV20-1 and TRBJ2-4; 13 bases fit TRBD2. The CDR3 is 19 amino acids. The V gene end was trimmed by 1 base and the J gene end by 7 bases; junction bases not matched to a gene: 16. Per germline, CDR1 DFQATT and CDR2 SNEGSKA (reference sequence). For the CDR3, the DNA is TGCAGTGCTAGAGGTCCTTTACGACTAGCGGGGGGACCTGGGAACATTCAGTACTTC. Translation gives CSARGPLRLAGGPGNIQYF.

In its sample, this clonotype was seen a few times. This chain links TRBV24-1 with TRBJ1-5; D is unclear. CDR3 length: 14 amino acids. The ends were cut back, 5 bases at V and 8 bases at J, with 15 bases in the middle. Germline V gene data show CDR1 as KGHDR and CDR2 as SFDVKD. Written as DNA, the CDR3 is TGTGCCACCAGTGGGCGATGGAGCCGCGAGCCCCAGCATTTT. Translated, it gives CATSGRWSREPQHF.

In this sample, this clonotype turned up many times. The genes are TRBV7-9 and TRBJ1-5, with 9 bases identical to TRBD1. CDR1 is SEHNR and CDR2 is FQNEAQ in the germline V gene (reference sequence). V shed 4 bases and J 5 bases; nucleotides not matched to a gene: 0. This CDR3 region has 13 residues. The CDR3: CASSWTGDQPQHF. The CDR3, as DNA: TGTGCCAGCAGCTGGACAGGGGATCAGCCCCAGCATTTT. Full variable domain (rest looked up from reference TRBV7-9 and TRBJ1-5): DTGVSQNPRHKITKRGQNVTFRCDPISEHNRLYWYRQTLGQGPEFLTYFQNEAQLEKSRLLSDRFSAERPKGSFSTLEIQRTEQGDSAMYLCASSWTGDQPQHFGDGTRLSIL.

The sample holds one count of this clonotype. This chain joins TRBV4-2 and TRBJ2-7; no clear D gene. Germline values: CDR1 LGHNA, CDR2 YNFKEQ. V was pared by 4 bases and J by 7 bases, with 14 bases between. The CDR3 sequence is 13 residues long. The CDR3 coding sequence is TGTGCCAGCAGCCCCGGGCTCCCCCAGGAGCAGTACTTC. Translated: CASSPGLPQEQYF.

Many counts were recorded for this clonotype. The V gene is TRBV2, the J gene TRBJ2-7, with TRBD1 identical over 8 bases. Germline CDR1 is SNHLY and CDR2 is FYNNEI. The V gene end was trimmed by 4 bases and the J gene end by 3 bases; junction bases not matched to a gene: 11. CDR3 length: 16 amino acids. The CDR3 coding sequence is TGTGCCAGCAGTGGAGGGACAGGAAGAGATTACTACGAGCAGTACTTC. Its translation: CASSGGTGRDYYEQYF. Full variable domain (outside the CDR3, taken from reference TRBV2 and TRBJ2-7): EPEVTQTPSHQVTQMGQEVILRCVPISNHLYFYWYRQILGQKVEFLVSFYNNEISEKSEIFDDQFSVERPDGSNFTLKIRSTKLEDSAMYFCASSGGTGRDYYEQYFGPGTRLTVT.

This clonotype was detected ten times or more. This chain connects TRBV11-1 to TRBJ2-1; D unclear. This CDR3 region has 11 residues. Per germline, CDR1 SGHAT and CDR2 FQDESV (reference sequence). Trimming took 1 base from V and 10 from J, leaving 5 bases between them. CDR3 sequence: CASSLGLEQFF. Here the CDR3 DNA reads TGTGCCAGCAGCTTAGGGCTAGAGCAGTTCTTC.

The table lists this clonotype with many counts. The chain employs TRBV20-1 and TRBJ2-6; D ambiguous. With 3 bases removed from V and 0 bases from J, the gap between germline ends came to 6 bases. The CDR3 is made up of 14 amino acids. Germline loops: CDR1 DFQATT, CDR2 SNEGSKA (reference sequence). The CDR3 bases are TGCAGTGCTAGGAGTCGCTCTGGGGCCAACGTCCTGACTTTC. Its translation: CSARSRSGANVLTF.